This passage covers 28 T cell receptor beta chains from one sample sequenced in a study of human T cells and chemical hapten exposure. TCRdb re-called the RACE reads through MiXCR, storing one row per CDR3 protein. The table lists tens of thousands of distinct CDR3 sequences, around 7% of them singletons. Documented time point: pre-sensitization, week 0. The treatment denotes: therapeutic diphenylcyclopropenone sensitization with weekly scalp DPC. This specimen was whole blood, taken in connection with sensitization to the hapten diphenylcyclopropenone (DPC). The source is a woman aged 25 to 39 with alopecia areata. Some clones in this sample may be carry-over from other donors' samples.

This clonotype turned up a few times. The chain has TRBV27 and TRBJ1-1, with a possible D match to TRBD1 (5 bases). The CDR3 contains 14 residues. The V end lost 3 bases, the J end lost 5 bases, and 13 bases lay between the germline ends. Germline V lookup: CDR1 MNHEY, CDR2 SMNVEV (reference sequence). CDR3 bases: TGTGCCAGCAGTTTTAGCGGGGGATGGACTGAAGCTTTCTTT. Translated: CASSFSGGWTEAFF.

This clonotype was observed many times. The chain is built from TRBV5-1 and TRBJ2-5; 7 nucleotides agree with TRBD2. The germline CDR1 and CDR2 sequences are SGHRS and YFSETQ. The CDR3 contains 16 residues. The trim removed 4 bases at V and 1 base at J, leaving 10 bases unmatched. As DNA, the CDR3 is TGCGCCAGCAGCGGGAGGGCGACCGGCCCCCAAGAGACCCAGTACTTC. The encoded protein is CASSGRATGPQETQYF.

This clonotype was detected many times. The chain employs TRBV6-2 or TRBV6-3 and TRBJ2-7, with 9 positions matching TRBD1. CDR1 is MNHEY, CDR2 SVGEGT, per germline. The CDR3 is 15 residues long. J was trimmed by 0 bases and V by 2 bases; bases with no gene match: 2. In nucleotides, the CDR3 is TGTGCCAGCAGTTACGGGACAGGGAGCTCCTACGAGCAGTACTTC. Translating gives CASSYGTGSSYEQYF.

The chain has TRBV12-3 or TRBV12-4 and TRBJ2-3; D gene unclear. Trimming took 3 bases from V and 5 from J, leaving 3 bases between them. CDR3 size: 11 residues. The CDR3 sequence: CASSFRDTQYF. In nucleotides, the CDR3 is TGTGCCAGCAGTTTTCGAGATACGCAGTATTTT.

This clonotype was found many times. The chain is built from TRBV30 and TRBJ2-3; TRBD2 is a possible D gene (6 bases). Germline V gene sequence: CDR1 GTSNPN, CDR2 SVGIG (reference sequence). The CDR3 is 15 residues long. Trimming took 2 bases from V and 6 from J, leaving 18 bases between them. The CDR3 sequence: CAWSWLAESPDTQYF. In DNA, the CDR3 is TGTGCCTGGAGTTGGTTAGCGGAGAGCCCGGATACGCAGTATTTT.

The chain recombines TRBV30 with TRBJ1-2; a weak D match, TRBD1 (6 bases). The length of the CDR3 is 14 residues. V lost 6 bases and J 2 bases, leaving 16 bases between the germline ends. The germline CDR1 and CDR2 sequences are GTSNPN and SVGIG (reference sequence). CDR3 sequence (DNA): TGTGCCTGCTCAAGGGGGTTCTTGAACTATGGCTACACCTTC. Translated, it gives CACSRGFLNYGYTF.

This clonotype was counted many times. The chain combines TRBV12-3 or TRBV12-4 with TRBJ2-1; 8 nucleotides line up with TRBD1. The CDR3 extends over 15 amino acids. V shed 5 bases, J shed 10 bases, and the junction held 13 bases outside the gene matches. CDR3 in amino acids: CASSGGITGGREQFF. CDR3 coding DNA: TGTGCCAGCAGTGGGGGGATTACAGGGGGGAGGGAGCAGTTCTTC.

Only a few counts were recorded for this clonotype. This chain connects TRBV30 to TRBJ1-1; D might be TRBD1 (5 bases). Germline CDR1 and CDR2: GTSNPN and SVGIG (reference sequence). The CDR3 sequence is 14 residues long. The V end was cut by 2 bases, the J end by 4 bases, with 14 bases between. The CDR3 sequence is CAWSLGVAGTEAFF. In nucleotides, the CDR3 is TGTGCCTGGAGTTTGGGGGTGGCGGGCACTGAAGCTTTCTTT.

This clonotype was counted at least ten times. The V call is TRBV11-2, the J call TRBJ1-5; D unresolved. From germline, CDR1 is SGHAT and CDR2 FQNNGV. This CDR3 spans 15 amino acids. Between the trimmed V and J ends, which lost 1 base and 1 base, there was a span of 8 bases. The DNA for the CDR3 is TGTGCCAGCAGCTTAGCGGGGTCGAGCAATCAGCCCCAGCATTTT. It specifies CASSLAGSSNQPQHF.

On this clonotype: A read error may explain this, as a much larger clone is one base away. The DNA of the CDR3 is TGCACCAGCAGCCCCGAAAACCAAGAGACCCAGTACTTC. Protein: CTSSPENQETQYF. The chain has TRBV5-1 and TRBJ2-5, with D uncertain. Germline CDR1 SGHRS, CDR2 YFSETQ. The CDR3 sequence is 13 residues long.

As regards this clonotype: A much more abundant neighbour one base away suggests this may be a read error. The chain is built from TRBV6-1 and TRBJ1-4, with 11 nucleotides matching TRBD1. The germline CDR1 and CDR2 sequences are MNHNS and SASEGT. CDR3 length equals 15 residues. V was clipped by 3 bases and J by 12 bases; unmatched bases: 9. For the CDR3, the DNA is TGTGCCAGCAGTGACCCCGGGACAGGGGGACAAGAACTGTTTTTT. This sequence encodes CASSDPGTGGQELFF.

In this sample, this clonotype is medium-sized. The chain employs TRBV10-3 and TRBJ2-3; 9 bases fit TRBD1. The V gene's germline CDR1 is ENHRY and CDR2 SYGVKD. The CDR3 is 15 residues long. Trimming removed 6 bases from V and 3 bases from J; junction bases left unmatched: 7. DNA of the CDR3: TGTGCCATCAGCCCGGGACAGGGAGGTACAGATACGCAGTATTTT. It codes for CAISPGQGGTDTQYF.

The sample holds a few counts of this clonotype. The V gene is TRBV29-1, the J gene TRBJ2-7; tentative D call: TRBD1 (6 bases). The V gene lost 6 bases and the J gene lost 9 bases, with 27 bases spanning the gap. This CDR3 spans 15 amino acids. Germline lookup yields CDR1 SQVTM and CDR2 ANQGSEA. DNA for the CDR3: TGCAGCGTATCCCCGCTTGGGGCAGGGGAAGGGGGGCAGTACTTC. This gives the protein CSVSPLGAGEGGQYF.

This clonotype was observed a few times. The chain has TRBV15 and TRBJ2-6; TRBD1 agrees at 9 bases. Germline CDR1 LNHNV, CDR2 YYDKDF (reference sequence). J was trimmed by 0 bases and V by 8 bases; bases with no gene match: 2. CDR3 length: 15 amino acids. The CDR3 spells CATVTGGSGANVLTF. In nucleotides, the CDR3 is TGTGCCACCGTGACAGGGGGCTCTGGGGCCAACGTCCTGACTTTC.

This clonotype was counted at least ten times. The V call is TRBV11-2, the J call TRBJ1-2; no firm D call. The CDR3 runs to 16 residues. V lost 1 base to trimming and J lost 5 bases, with 17 bases between them. Germline V gene sequence: CDR1 SGHAT, CDR2 FQNNGV. In DNA form, the CDR3 reads TGTGCCAGCAGCTTAGGGGTGAGGGTTGCAGTGTATGGCTACACCTTC. Translated: CASSLGVRVAVYGYTF.

This clonotype was counted many times. The J gene is TRBJ2-7, the V gene TRBV3-1; the D gene is possibly TRBD2 (5 bases). The CDR3 extends over 13 amino acids. V was cut by 4 bases and J by 3 bases, with 10 bases left in between. CDR1 is LGHDT and CDR2 is YNNKEL in the germline V gene (reference sequence). CDR3 in DNA: TGTGCCAGCAGCCGCCAGCGGAACTACGAGCAGTACTTC. The encoded protein is CASSRQRNYEQYF.

This clonotype was detected many times. This rearrangement joins TRBV19 to TRBJ2-1; D could derive from TRBD1 or TRBD2 (6 bases each). V gave up 1 base and J gave up 2 bases, with 9 bases separating them. The CDR3 is 15 amino acids. Germline lookup yields CDR1 LNHDA and CDR2 SQIVND (reference sequence). CDR3 in amino acids: CASSIAGATYNEQFF. As DNA, the CDR3 is TGTGCCAGTAGTATAGCGGGGGCAACCTACAATGAGCAGTTCTTC.

This clonotype was seen many times. The rearrangement joins TRBV28 to TRBJ2-6; 10 nucleotides agree with TRBD1. Germline V gives CDR1 MDHEN, CDR2 SYDVKM. Germline trimming cut 8 bases from V and 0 bases from J; bases unmatched to any gene: 16. The CDR3 loop spans 20 amino acids. The CDR3 sequence: CASHRDRGIIVDSGANVLTF. The CDR3 DNA follows: TGTGCCAGCCACCGGGACAGGGGTATTATAGTGGACTCTGGGGCCAACGTCCTGACTTTC.

This clonotype was observed a handful of times. The rearrangement links TRBV12-3 or TRBV12-4 to TRBJ1-6; the D is unclear. The CDR3 runs 16 residues. V gave up 5 bases and J gave up 6 bases, with 17 bases separating them. CDR3: CASSPMEGAGNSPLHF. CDR3 DNA: TGTGCCAGCAGTCCCATGGAGGGAGCTGGTAATTCACCCCTCCACTTT.

This sequence joins TRBV29-1 and TRBJ2-7, with D perhaps matching TRBD2 (5 bases). Germline V CDR1 and CDR2: SQVTM, ANQGSEA. V lost 5 bases and J lost 1, with 12 bases in between. The CDR3 is 13 amino acids. The CDR3 sequence: CSVRGVPSYEQYF. DNA for the CDR3: TGCAGCGTTCGGGGAGTCCCATCCTACGAGCAGTACTTC.

This clonotype was counted ten times or more. CDR3 sequence: CSAKKTGGNYGYTF. CDR3 sequence (DNA): TGCAGTGCTAAGAAGACAGGGGGAAACTATGGCTACACCTTC. This rearrangement joins TRBV20-1 to TRBJ1-2; 9 bases agree with TRBD1. The length of the CDR3 is 14 residues. Looked up from germline, CDR1 is DFQATT and CDR2 is SNEGSKA (reference sequence). Losses at the gene ends were 4 bases for V and 2 bases for J; bases not matched to a gene: 5.

This clonotype showed up many times. The chain employs TRBV5-6 and TRBJ2-3; 9 bases line up with TRBD2. The CDR3 totals 15 residues. Losses at the gene ends were 0 bases for V and 2 bases for J; bases not matched to a gene: 1. The germline gives CDR1 SGHDT, CDR2 YYEEEE. Here the CDR3 DNA reads TGTGCCAGCAGCTTGGAGCGGGGGGTCACAGATACGCAGTATTTT. Residues: CASSLERGVTDTQYF.

Ten or more counts support this clonotype. The chain joins TRBV15 to TRBJ2-3; D is unclear. There are 12 residues in the CDR3. Looked up from germline, CDR1 is LNHNV and CDR2 is YYDKDF (reference sequence). Trimming took 0 bases from V and 6 from J, leaving 4 bases between them. CDR3 nucleotides: TGTGCCACCAGCAGAGACTCCGATACGCAGTATTTT. Amino acids: CATSRDSDTQYF.

This clonotype was seen repeatedly, ten times or more. In DNA, the CDR3 is TGTGCCAGCAGTCGAGACAGCTCTGGAAACACCATATATTTT. Protein sequence: CASSRDSSGNTIYF. The V and J genes are TRBV6-6 and TRBJ1-3, with D perhaps TRBD1 (5 bases). There are 14 residues in the CDR3. Trimming took 5 bases from V and 0 from J, leaving 8 bases between them. The V gene's germline CDR1 is MNHNY and CDR2 SVGAGI (reference sequence).

This chain uses TRBV20-1 with TRBJ1-1, with unresolved D. The CDR3 totals 13 residues. Trimming pared 1 base from V and 1 base from J, leaving 7 bases between. The germline V gene encodes CDR1 DFQATT and CDR2 SNEGSKA (reference sequence). The CDR3 DNA is TGCAGTGCTAGAGTCGATCCGAACACTGAAGCTTTCTTT. This sequence encodes CSARVDPNTEAFF.

This clonotype showed up many times. The V gene is TRBV6-4, the J gene TRBJ1-1; 9 bases line up with TRBD1. Germline V lookup: CDR1 MRHNA, CDR2 SNTAGT. The junction had 6 bases not matched to a gene; V was cut back by 3 bases and J by 1 base. There are 16 residues in the CDR3. The DNA for the CDR3 is TGTGCCAGCAGTGAGTCCACGGGACAGGGGAACACTGAAGCTTTCTTT. It is translated as CASSESTGQGNTEAFF.

This clonotype was seen repeatedly, ten times or more. The chain is built from TRBV11-1 and TRBJ1-1; no definite D call. The CDR3 consists of 13 residues. Germline values: CDR1 SGHAT, CDR2 FQDESV (reference sequence). Trimming pared 6 bases from V and 3 bases from J, leaving 11 bases between. The CDR3 DNA follows: TGTGCCAGCAGTCTATCGAGGTACACTGAAGCTTTCTTT. As protein: CASSLSRYTEAFF.

This clonotype came up many times. This chain links TRBV5-1 with TRBJ1-5; tentatively, D is TRBD1 (5 bases). From germline, CDR1 is SGHRS and CDR2 YFSETQ. The CDR3 runs 15 residues. The V end was cut by 0 bases, the J end by 4 bases, with 11 bases between. The CDR3 region is CASSLDGAENQPQHF. CDR3 DNA sequence: TGCGCCAGCAGCTTGGATGGGGCGGAGAATCAGCCCCAGCATTTT.